This TCR beta chain originates from a study of blood T cell repertoires in COVID-19. The overall study: COVID-19 samples, acute and convalescent, were from the United States, Italy and Spain. T cells, B-cell-depleted T cells, or PBMCs supplied cDNA or gDNA.

How the authors handled the data: From reference gene primer amplification, estimates of nucleated cell counts were derived. Libraries were prepared by immunoSEQ multiplex PCR; TCRdb keeps only in-frame clonotypes and omits some of them. V, J and clone size are taken as reported in that table, and D and trimming were inferred from the DNA itself. Of some 290,000 clones in the sample, over 65% were seen once. The sequenced sample consisted of peripheral blood. The clonotype was recovered from a man in his 60s who had recovered from COVID-19.

This chain's CDR3 is CASSLSVTSGHNEQFF. CDR3 bases: TGTGCCAGCAGCTTGTCCGTGACTAGCGGACACAATGAGCAGTTCTTC. The chain uses TRBV5-4 and TRBJ2-1; TRBD2 matches at 9 bases. With 1 base clipped from V and 5 bases from J, the junction kept 7 bases outside the gene matches. The germline V gene has CDR1 SGHNT and CDR2 YYREEE (reference sequence). CDR3 length: 16 residues. The full variable domain, in which reference TRBV5-4 and TRBJ2-1 provide the parts outside the CDR3, is ETGVTQSPTHLIKTRGQQVTLRCSSQSGHNTVSWYQQALGQGPQFIFQYYREEENGRGNFPPRFSGLQFPNYSSELNVNALELDDSALYLCASSLSVTSGHNEQFFGPGTRLTVL.